This passage covers 16 T cell receptor beta chains from one sample sequenced in a study of cytomegalovirus exposure and HLA in healthy donors. The PCR made use of 60 Vbeta and 13 Jbeta primers. TCRdb keeps only in-frame clones here, not all; method: immunoSEQ multiplex PCR. Of about 170,000 clones listed, around four fifths are singletons. The sequenced material came from PBMCs. The receptor source for this set is a girl aged 2 to 9 in good health and CMV-seropositive.

The V call is TRBV27, the J call TRBJ2-1, with 9 bases identical to TRBD2. This CDR3 comprises 16 residues. Looked up from germline, CDR1 is MNHEY and CDR2 is SMNVEV (reference sequence). Trimming removed 0 bases from V and 10 bases from J; junction bases left unmatched: 10. The CDR3 sequence: CASSLSTYGTSSEQFF. The CDR3 DNA reads TGTGCCAGCAGTTTATCTACATACGGGACTAGCAGCGAGCAGTTCTTC.

V and J are TRBV2 and TRBJ1-1; D is ambiguous. The length of the CDR3 is 13 residues. Germline lookup yields CDR1 SNHLY and CDR2 FYNNEI. V lost 3 bases and J lost 2, with 7 bases in between. As DNA, the CDR3 is TGTGCCAGCAGTGAGATGAGCAACACTGAAGCTTTCTTT. Its translation is CASSEMSNTEAFF.

This rearrangement joins TRBV6-4 to TRBJ2-1, with TRBD2 matching 9 bases. Germline V lookup: CDR1 MRHNA, CDR2 SNTAGT. The CDR3 runs 16 residues. Trimming removed 4 bases from V and 6 bases from J; junction bases left unmatched: 10. CDR3 residues: CASSGSAGTSSNEQFF. In DNA form, the CDR3 reads TGTGCCAGCAGTGGCTCCGCCGGGACTAGCTCCAATGAGCAGTTCTTC.

The chain is built from TRBV2 and TRBJ2-7; possible D gene TRBD1, 5 bases. In germline, CDR1 is SNHLY, CDR2 FYNNEI. Trimming removed 7 bases at V and 1 base at J, with 14 bases between. CDR3 length: 14 amino acids. CDR3: CASIKGFLSYEQYF. The CDR3 nucleotides are TGTGCCAGCATCAAGGGGTTCCTATCCTACGAGCAGTACTTC.

V usage is TRBV15 and J usage is TRBJ2-7, with 7 bases identical to TRBD1. CDR3 length equals 13 residues. V lost 3 bases and J lost 5; bases outside the gene matches: 4. Per the germline V gene, CDR1 is LNHNV and CDR2 is YYDKDF (reference sequence). The CDR3 reads CATSSTGVHEQYF. The CDR3 coding sequence is TGTGCCACCAGCAGTACAGGGGTACACGAGCAGTACTTC.

This clone was seen more than once but under ten times. The chain uses TRBV2 and TRBJ1-5, with 9 positions matching TRBD1. CDR1 is SNHLY, CDR2 FYNNEI, per germline. CDR3 length: 15 residues. V trimming: 6 bases; J trimming: 2 bases; junction bases outside the gene matches: 5. CDR3: CASSQDRGGNQPQHF. The CDR3, as DNA: TGTGCCAGCAGCCAGGACAGGGGCGGCAATCAGCCCCAGCATTTT.

The chain employs TRBV5-1 and TRBJ1-4; D is possibly TRBD1 (5 bases). Trimming pared 2 bases from V and 0 bases from J, leaving 26 bases between. In germline, CDR1 is SGHRS, CDR2 YFSETQ. This CDR3 contains 21 residues. The CDR3 here is CASSFSFPGLQPSSTNEKLFF. CDR3 bases: TGCGCCAGCAGCTTTAGCTTTCCGGGACTCCAACCCTCATCAACTAATGAAAAACTGTTTTTT.

The chain employs TRBV28 and TRBJ1-5, with D possibly TRBD1 on 6 matching bases. Per germline, CDR1 MDHEN and CDR2 SYDVKM. The CDR3 has 14 amino acids. Trimming stripped 2 bases from V and 3 bases from J, with 8 bases between. Here the CDR3 reads CASSLDRYNQPQHF. The CDR3 DNA sequence: TGTGCCAGCAGTTTAGACAGGTACAATCAGCCCCAGCATTTT.

V and J are TRBV2 and TRBJ2-3, with D unclear. The CDR3 is 12 residues long. With 7 bases removed from V and 4 bases from J, the gap between germline ends came to 9 bases. Germline CDR1 reads SNHLY; CDR2 reads FYNNEI. CDR3 amino acids: CASMTFADTQYF. CDR3 DNA sequence: TGTGCCAGCATGACATTCGCAGATACGCAGTATTTT.

Worth noting for this clone: The junction differs from germline at one of its ends, possibly a read error. J is TRBJ2-5 and V is TRBV5-1; D is undetermined. CDR3 length: 11 amino acids. Germline CDR1 and CDR2: SGHRS and YFSETQ. The CDR3 DNA sequence: TGCGCCAGCACCTTGCTGGAGACCCAGTACTTC. It translates to CASTLLETQYF.

This clone was counted a single time. This rearrangement joins TRBV30 to TRBJ1-4, with D possibly TRBD1 on 6 matching bases. V gave up 4 bases and J gave up 8 bases, with 14 bases separating them. The germline gives CDR1 GTSNPN, CDR2 SVGIG (reference sequence). This CDR3 is built from 13 residues. This CDR3 is CAWKRQGTEKLFF. In DNA, the CDR3 is TGTGCCTGGAAACGGCAGGGGACCGAAAAACTGTTTTTT.

This chain uses TRBV7-2 with TRBJ1-2, with D possibly matching TRBD1 (5 bases). Trimming removed 2 bases from V and 8 bases from J, with 12 bases in between. There are 13 residues in the CDR3. CDR1 is SGHTA, CDR2 FQGNSA, per germline. CDR3 coding DNA: TGTGCCAGCAGCTTATCTGGGGCGCGAGGCTACACCTTC. It encodes CASSLSGARGYTF.

This clone has a handful of counts. The sample has other DNA sequences that encode this CDR3 too. This chain uses TRBV2 with TRBJ1-1; 7 bases fit TRBD1. This CDR3 is built from 15 residues. Trimming took 5 bases from V and 0 from J; bases not matched to a gene: 6. Germline V gives CDR1 SNHLY, CDR2 FYNNEI. CDR3 nucleotides: TGTGCCAGCAGTAACGACAGGGTTATGAACACTGAAGCTTTCTTT. Amino acids: CASSNDRVMNTEAFF.

This chain links TRBV10-2 with TRBJ1-4; D uncertain. The germline CDR1 and CDR2 sequences are WSHSY and SAAADI. Trimming removed 3 bases from V and 7 bases from J, with 12 bases in between. This CDR3 comprises 14 residues. DNA of the CDR3: TGCGCCAGCAGTGAAAGAGACACCCGTGAAAAACTGTTTTTT. Its translation is CASSERDTREKLFF.

This clone came up once. The chain has TRBV18 and TRBJ2-3; 10 bases are shared with TRBD2. Trimming took 5 bases from V and 0 from J; bases not matched to a gene: 5. CDR1 and CDR2 from the germline V gene are KGHSH and LQKENI. The CDR3 spans 16 residues. CDR3 nucleotides: TGTGCCAGCTCATTTCTAGCGGGGGCTAGCACAGATACGCAGTATTTT. Protein sequence: CASSFLAGASTDTQYF.

This chain connects TRBV6-4 to TRBJ2-1; 10 positions match TRBD2. This CDR3 region has 12 residues. The germline gives CDR1 MRHNA, CDR2 SNTAGT. V trimming: 8 bases; J trimming: 9 bases; junction bases outside the gene matches: 4. The CDR3 DNA sequence: TGTGCCAGCGGGACTAGCGAAGGTGAGCAGTTCTTC. It is translated as CASGTSEGEQFF.